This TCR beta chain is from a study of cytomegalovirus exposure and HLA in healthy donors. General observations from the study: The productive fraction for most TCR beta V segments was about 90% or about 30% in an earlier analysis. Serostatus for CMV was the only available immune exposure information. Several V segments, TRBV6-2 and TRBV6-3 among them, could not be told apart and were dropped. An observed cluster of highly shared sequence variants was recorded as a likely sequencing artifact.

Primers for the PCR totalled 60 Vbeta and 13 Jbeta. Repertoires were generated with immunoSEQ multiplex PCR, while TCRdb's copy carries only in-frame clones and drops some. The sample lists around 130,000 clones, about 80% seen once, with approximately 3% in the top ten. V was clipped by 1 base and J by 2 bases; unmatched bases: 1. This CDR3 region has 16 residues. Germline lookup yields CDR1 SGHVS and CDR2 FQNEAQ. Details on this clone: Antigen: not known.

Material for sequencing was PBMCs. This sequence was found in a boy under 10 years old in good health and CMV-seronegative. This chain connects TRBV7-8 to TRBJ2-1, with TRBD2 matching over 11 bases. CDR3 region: CASSLETSGAYNEQFF. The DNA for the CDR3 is TGTGCCAGCAGCTTAGAGACTAGCGGGGCCTACAATGAGCAGTTCTTC. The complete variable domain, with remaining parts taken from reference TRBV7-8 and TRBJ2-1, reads GAGVSQSPRYKVAKRGQDVALRCDPISGHVSLFWYQQALGQGPEFLTYFQNEAQLDKSGLPSDRFFAERPEGSVSTLKIQRTQQEDSAVYLCASSLETSGAYNEQFFGPGTRLTVL.